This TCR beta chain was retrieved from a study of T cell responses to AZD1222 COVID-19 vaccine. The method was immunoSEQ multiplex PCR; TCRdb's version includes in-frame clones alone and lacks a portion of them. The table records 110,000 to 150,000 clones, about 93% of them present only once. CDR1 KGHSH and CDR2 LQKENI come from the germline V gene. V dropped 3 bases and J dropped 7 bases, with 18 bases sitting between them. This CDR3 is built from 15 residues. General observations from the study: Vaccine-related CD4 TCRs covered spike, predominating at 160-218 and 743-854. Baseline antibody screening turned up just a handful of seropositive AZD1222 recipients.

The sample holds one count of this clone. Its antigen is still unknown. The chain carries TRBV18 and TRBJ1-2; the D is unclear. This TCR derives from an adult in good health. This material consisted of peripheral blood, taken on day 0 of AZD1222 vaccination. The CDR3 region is CASSPKDDPIRGYTF. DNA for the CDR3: TGTGCCAGCTCACCGAAGGACGACCCGATCCGTGGCTACACCTTC.